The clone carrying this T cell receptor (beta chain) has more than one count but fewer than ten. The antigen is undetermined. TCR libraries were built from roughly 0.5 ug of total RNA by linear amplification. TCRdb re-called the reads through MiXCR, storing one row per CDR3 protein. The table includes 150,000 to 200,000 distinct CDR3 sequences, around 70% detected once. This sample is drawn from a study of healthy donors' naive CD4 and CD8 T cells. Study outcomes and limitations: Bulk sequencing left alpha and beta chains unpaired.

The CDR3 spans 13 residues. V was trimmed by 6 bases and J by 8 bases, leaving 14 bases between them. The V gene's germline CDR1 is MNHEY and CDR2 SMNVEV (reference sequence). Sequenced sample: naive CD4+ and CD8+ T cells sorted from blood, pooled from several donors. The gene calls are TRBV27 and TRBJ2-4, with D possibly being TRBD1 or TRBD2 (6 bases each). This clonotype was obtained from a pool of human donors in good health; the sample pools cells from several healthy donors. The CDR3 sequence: CASRKGGSDIQYF. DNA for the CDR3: TGTGCCAGCAGAAAGGGGGGCTCGGACATTCAGTACTTC.